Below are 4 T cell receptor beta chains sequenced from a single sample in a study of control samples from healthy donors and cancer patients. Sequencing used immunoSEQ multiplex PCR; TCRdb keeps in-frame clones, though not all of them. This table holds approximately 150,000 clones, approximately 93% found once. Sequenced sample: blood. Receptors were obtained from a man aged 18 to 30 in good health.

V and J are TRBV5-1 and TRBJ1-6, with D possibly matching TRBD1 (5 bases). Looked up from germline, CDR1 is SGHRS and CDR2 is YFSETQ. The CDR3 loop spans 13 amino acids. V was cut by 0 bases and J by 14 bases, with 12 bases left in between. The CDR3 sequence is CASSLGQTNTLHF. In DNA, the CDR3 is TGCGCCAGCAGCTTGGGACAGACGAACACCCTCCACTTT.

CDR3 coding DNA: TGTGCCAGCAGCGGGACGGGTAGCTCCTATAATTCACCCCTCCACTTT. It is translated as CASSGTGSSYNSPLHF. The gene calls are TRBV27 and TRBJ1-6; possible D gene TRBD1, 5 bases. CDR1 is MNHEY, CDR2 SMNVEV, per germline (reference sequence). This CDR3 region has 16 residues. V lost 6 bases to trimming and J lost 0 bases, with 12 bases between them.

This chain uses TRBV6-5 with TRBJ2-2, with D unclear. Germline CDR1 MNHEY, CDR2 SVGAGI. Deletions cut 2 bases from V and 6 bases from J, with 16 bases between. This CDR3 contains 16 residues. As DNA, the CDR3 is TGTGCCAGCAGTTACAACCCAGACCACGCCGCCGGGGAGCTGTTTTTT. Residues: CASSYNPDHAAGELFF.

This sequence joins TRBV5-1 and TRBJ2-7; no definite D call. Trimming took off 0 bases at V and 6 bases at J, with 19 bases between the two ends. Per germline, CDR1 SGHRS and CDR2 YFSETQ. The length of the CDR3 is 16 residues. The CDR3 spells CASSLEGSIQTGEQYF. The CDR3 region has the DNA TGCGCCAGCAGCTTGGAAGGTTCCATACAAACCGGCGAGCAGTACTTC.